A selection of T cell receptor beta chains follows, all from one sample in a study of T cell repertoires in cytomegalovirus infection. TCRdb ran MiXCR on the reads and lists one entry per CDR3 protein. Of about 230,000 distinct CDR3 sequences listed, around 6.2% are singletons. Material: PBMCs. These receptors all stem from a human donor in good health (CMV status not recorded). Some clones in this sample may be carry-over from other donors' samples. The CDR3 runs from the conserved cysteine through the conserved F or W. The D gene is left open where the match is weak. Some rows mark clone size as missing; the rest say once, few, many or name a class of expanded clone.

V: TRBV6-1; size: many; D: -; J: TRBJ2-2; CDR3: CASSEGPGELFF; DNA: TGTGCCAGCAGTGAGGGACCCGGGGAGCTGTTTTTT
V: TRBV28; size: many; D: -; J: TRBJ1-2; CDR3: CATIVQTGYYGYTF; DNA: TGTGCCACCATCGTTCAAACAGGGTACTATGGCTACACCTTC
V: TRBV7-2; size: many; D: TRBD2; J: TRBJ2-7; CDR3: CASSFSGTRDYEQYF; DNA: TGTGCCAGCAGCTTTTCCGGGACTAGGGACTACGAGCAGTACTTC
V: TRBV10-3; size: many; D: -; J: TRBJ2-7; CDR3: CAINPGPPSYEQYF; DNA: TGTGCCATCAATCCGGGGCCCCCCTCCTACGAGCAGTACTTC
V: TRBV6-2/TRBV6-3; size: many; D: -; J: TRBJ2-6; CDR3: CASEAGANVLTF; DNA: TGTGCCAGCGAGGCTGGGGCCAACGTCCTGACTTTC
V: TRBV20-1; size: many; D: -; J: TRBJ2-5; CDR3: CSASRGIQETQYF; DNA: TGCAGTGCTTCCCGGGGTATCCAAGAGACCCAGTACTTC
V: TRBV12-3/TRBV12-4; size: -; D: -; J: TRBJ1-5; CDR3: CASSSSLFGANQPQHF; DNA: TGTGCCAGCAGTTCCTCCCTTTTCGGGGCCAATCAGCCCCAGCATTTT
V: TRBV7-2; size: many; D: -; J: TRBJ2-3; CDR3: CASSYRLPPSTDTQYF; DNA: TGTGCCAGCAGTTACCGACTACCTCCGAGCACAGATACGCAGTATTTT
V: TRBV6-1; size: many; D: TRBD2; J: TRBJ2-1; CDR3: CASSDGLADLNEQFF; DNA: TGTGCCAGCAGTGACGGACTAGCGGACCTCAATGAGCAGTTCTTC
V: TRBV7-2; size: many; D: -; J: TRBJ2-5; CDR3: CASSFDSVTQETQYF; DNA: TGTGCCAGCAGCTTCGATAGTGTTACCCAAGAGACCCAGTACTTC
V: TRBV29-1; size: -; D: -; J: TRBJ1-1; CDR3: CSVGVMNTEAFF; DNA: TGCAGCGTGGGAGTAATGAACACTGAAGCTTTCTTT
V: TRBV7-2; size: many; D: -; J: TRBJ1-6; CDR3: CASSLNRDGTPLHF; DNA: TGTGCCAGCAGCTTGAACAGGGACGGGACACCCCTCCACTTT
V: TRBV5-6; size: few; D: -; J: TRBJ2-7; CDR3: CASSSRGLYEQYF; DNA: TGTGCCAGCAGCTCCAGGGGATTGTACGAGCAGTACTTC
V: TRBV11-2; size: -; D: -; J: TRBJ1-4; CDR3: CASSLGRDGNEKLFF; DNA: TGTGCCAGCAGCTTAGGAAGGGATGGCAATGAAAAACTGTTTTTT
V: TRBV12-3/TRBV12-4; size: many; D: -; J: TRBJ2-1; CDR3: CASSSRDGLYNEQFF; DNA: TGTGCCAGCAGTTCCCGGGACGGATTATACAATGAGCAGTTCTTC
V: TRBV7-9; size: many; D: TRBD1; J: TRBJ1-2; CDR3: CASTRDRSYGYTF; DNA: TGTGCCAGCACTCGGGACAGGAGCTATGGCTACACCTTC
V: TRBV29-1; size: many; D: -; J: TRBJ2-1; CDR3: CSVARGGEQFF; DNA: TGCAGCGTCGCGAGAGGGGGTGAGCAGTTCTTC
V: TRBV7-9; size: -; D: -; J: TRBJ1-5; CDR3: CASSLSADQPQHF; DNA: TGTGCCAGCAGCTTATCCGCTGATCAGCCCCAGCATTTT
V: TRBV20-1; size: many; D: -; J: TRBJ1-3; CDR3: CSARPAGAGNTIYF; DNA: TGCAGTGCTAGACCCGCGGGGGCCGGAAACACCATATATTTT
V: TRBV7-6; size: -; D: TRBD1; J: TRBJ1-2; CDR3: CASSFQGGYGYTF; DNA: TGTGCCAGCAGCTTCCAGGGGGGCTATGGCTACACCTTC
V: TRBV10-3; size: many; D: TRBD2; J: TRBJ2-1; CDR3: CAISDSGSSGAYNEQFF; DNA: TGTGCCATCAGTGATTCGGGCTCTAGCGGGGCCTACAATGAGCAGTTCTTC
V: TRBV5-8; size: many; D: -; J: TRBJ2-3; CDR3: CASRSLRVISTDTQYF; DNA: TGTGCCAGCAGATCGTTGAGGGTTATAAGCACAGATACGCAGTATTTT
V: TRBV15; size: many; D: -; J: TRBJ1-2; CDR3: CATSRPQQGYGYGYTF; DNA: TGTGCCACCAGCAGACCCCAACAGGGATACGGCTATGGCTACACCTTC
V: TRBV7-2; size: many; D: TRBD1; J: TRBJ2-7; CDR3: CASSDGTATYEQYF; DNA: TGTGCCAGCAGCGACGGGACAGCCACCTACGAGCAGTACTTC
V: TRBV29-1; size: many; D: TRBD1; J: TRBJ2-5; CDR3: CSVLMTGSETQYF; DNA: TGCAGCGTTCTGATGACAGGGTCGGAGACCCAGTACTTC
V: TRBV7-6; size: many; D: -; J: TRBJ2-7; CDR3: CASSPLQGGYEQYF; DNA: TGTGCCAGCAGCCCCCTCCAGGGAGGCTACGAGCAGTACTTC
V: TRBV20-1; size: -; D: -; J: TRBJ1-2; CDR3: CSATVSGTGPYGYTF; DNA: TGCAGTGCTACCGTTTCCGGGACGGGACCCTATGGCTACACCTTC
V: TRBV10-3; size: many; D: -; J: TRBJ2-1; CDR3: CAISGSTGLREQFF; DNA: TGTGCCATCAGTGGATCGACAGGACTTAGGGAGCAGTTCTTC